This T cell receptor (beta chain) appears in the sequencing data of a study of blood T cell repertoires in COVID-19. Study-wide background: Samples of COVID-19 (acute and convalescent) were obtained from the United States, Italy and Spain. PBMCs, B-cell-depleted T cells, or T cells provided the cDNA or gDNA that made up the material.

The assay was immunoSEQ multiplex PCR, and TCRdb's table has in-frame clones only and misses some. The data show 90,000 to 110,000 clones, about 79% seen once. The sequenced sample was peripheral blood. This sequence originates from a woman older than 75 with active or convalescent COVID-19.

This chain's CDR3 is CASSPGTVNDEQYF. Here the CDR3 DNA reads TGTGCCAGCAGCCCGGGGACAGTGAACGACGAGCAGTACTTC. The chain links TRBV11-2 to TRBJ2-7, with TRBD1 matching 7 bases. CDR1 and CDR2 from the germline V gene are SGHAT and FQNNGV. Trimming cost V 5 bases and J 5 bases; bases outside gene matches: 9. The CDR3 sequence is 14 residues long.